This TCR beta chain is drawn from a study of human T cells and chemical hapten exposure. Study details: Patients got weekly scalp diphenylcyclopropenone doses over the approximately 24-week study.

One entry per CDR3 protein, called by TCRdb with MiXCR from the RACE reads. The sample includes about 34,000 distinct CDR3 sequences, over 9% of them seen just once. The sample holds a few counts of this clonotype. The time point is: pre-sensitization, week 0. Described treatment: therapeutic diphenylcyclopropenone sensitization with weekly scalp DPC. Whole blood that had not been fractionated was the source of extracted total RNA. The input for sequencing was whole blood, taken in connection with sensitization to the hapten diphenylcyclopropenone (DPC). The clonotype was recovered from a man in his fifties or sixties with alopecia areata. Some clones in this sample may be carry-over from other donors' samples.

DNA of the CDR3: TGTGCCAGCGGCCGACAGGGCTACGAGCAGTACTTC. It specifies CASGRQGYEQYF. This chain joins TRBV7-9 and TRBJ2-7; 7 bases match TRBD1. V lost 8 bases to trimming and J lost 3 bases; unmatched junction nucleotides: 4. This CDR3 spans 12 amino acids. Germline V lookup: CDR1 SEHNR, CDR2 FQNEAQ (reference sequence). Based on the CDR3 plus reference TRBV7-9 and TRBJ2-7, the full variable domain is DTGVSQNPRHKITKRGQNVTFRCDPISEHNRLYWYRQTLGQGPEFLTYFQNEAQLEKSRLLSDRFSAERPKGSFSTLEIQRTEQGDSAMYLCASGRQGYEQYFGPGTRLTVT.